This TCR beta chain was captured by sequencing in a study of T cells in Graves' hyperthyroidism and ophthalmopathy. Regions amplified from RNA transcripts were the TCR beta CDR3 regions. HTBI primers were employed in a first-round RT-PCR of the TCR CDR3. MiXCR, applied by TCRdb to the multiplex PCR reads, yields one record per CDR3 protein. The data hold under 550,000 distinct CDR3 sequences, with just under 20% observed a single time. This CDR3 is 13 amino acids long. V was clipped by 7 bases and J by 6 bases; unmatched bases: 8. The germline V gene has CDR1 SNHLY and CDR2 FYNNEI. This clonotype has at least ten counts.

The sample was blood. This clonotype originated in a man between 40 and 49 years old with Graves' ophthalmopathy. V gene TRBV2 combines with J gene TRBJ2-7; 8 bases are shared with TRBD1. The CDR3 coding sequence is TGTGCCAGCACCCTTCGAGGACAGGGCGAGCAGTACTTC. This codes for CASTLRGQGEQYF.